This T cell receptor beta chain came from a study of blood T cell repertoires in COVID-19. Study-wide background: In each case, the material was cDNA or gDNA derived from T cells, B-cell-depleted T cells, or PBMCs.

Authors' data handling: Estimated nucleated cell counts came from reference gene primer amplification. Clones were sequenced by immunoSEQ multiplex PCR, and TCRdb holds only the in-frame ones, with some missing. D and trimming come from the DNA, and the V and J calls and clone size come from that table. This repertoire shows around 170,000 clones, under 85% found once; its top ten account for approximately 12%. This CDR3 spans 12 amino acids. Germline V CDR1 and CDR2: MNHEY, SVGAGI. V shed 6 bases and J shed 8 bases, with 13 bases lying between them. Residents of 24 US areas, aged about 18 to 89 years, made up the participants. Two consecutive negative NP/OP PCR tests, clearance, or resolved symptoms defined Cohort 3 recovery.

Sequenced sample: PBMCs or T cells enriched from blood (not recorded which). This receptor was obtained from a man aged 45-65 years who had recovered from COVID-19. The genes are TRBV6-5 and TRBJ1-2, with D possibly TRBD1 on 6 matching bases. CDR3 coding DNA: TGTGCCAGCAGACTAGGACAGTACGGCTACACCTTC. This gives the protein CASRLGQYGYTF.